This TCR beta chain was identified in a study of spatial heterogeneity in lung cancer. Indicated time point: sample taken at primary tumor resection. From tumor, nontumor lung or frozen PBMC, whole RNA was taken unsorted for sequencing. This clonotype was recorded a few times. TCRdb re-derived calls from the 5' RACE reads in MiXCR, one entry per CDR3 protein. The table has 82,000 or so distinct CDR3 sequences, roughly an eighth seen once. V gave up 5 bases and J gave up 7 bases, with 11 bases separating them. The germline CDR1 and CDR2 sequences are SGHTA and FQGNSA. CDR3 length: 12 amino acids. V is TRBV7-2 and J is TRBJ2-5; D not certain. The input for sequencing was PBMCs, taken at surgery. The TCR comes from a male donor with early-stage non-small cell lung cancer. CDR3 nucleotides: TGTGCCAGCAGCACGTTTAAAGGGACCCAGTACTTC. Residues: CASSTFKGTQYF.